Sequencing of this T cell receptor (beta chain) was carried out in a study of tissue T cells after allogeneic stem cell transplantation. Sequenced by immunoSEQ multiplex PCR; TCRdb stores in-frame clones only, minus some. Among 8,000 or so clones listed, more than 35% were seen once. Of note for this clone: The gene symbols are mouse symbols. The missing CDR3 end, 1 residue past where the read stops, is filled in from the germline J gene.

With V trimmed by 8 bases and J by 3 bases, 2 bases remained unmatched. Looked up from germline, CDR1 is SNHLY and CDR2 is FYNGKV (reference sequence). The CDR3 length is 12 residues. The time point denotes: mouse harvest day 7 after allogeneic transplant. Each mouse received 10^7 T-cell-depleted marrow cells plus 10^6 splenic CD5+ T cells by tail vein. The source of this sequence is a female BALB/c mouse given C57BL/6 T cells with graft-versus-host disease after an allogeneic hematopoietic cell transplant. V is TRBV3 and J is TRBJ1-1, with 8 bases matching TRBD1. The sample consisted of gut tissue. This CDR3 is CASGQGYTEVFF. The CDR3 DNA, read in part, is TGTGCCAGCGGACAGGGATACACAGAAGTCTTC.